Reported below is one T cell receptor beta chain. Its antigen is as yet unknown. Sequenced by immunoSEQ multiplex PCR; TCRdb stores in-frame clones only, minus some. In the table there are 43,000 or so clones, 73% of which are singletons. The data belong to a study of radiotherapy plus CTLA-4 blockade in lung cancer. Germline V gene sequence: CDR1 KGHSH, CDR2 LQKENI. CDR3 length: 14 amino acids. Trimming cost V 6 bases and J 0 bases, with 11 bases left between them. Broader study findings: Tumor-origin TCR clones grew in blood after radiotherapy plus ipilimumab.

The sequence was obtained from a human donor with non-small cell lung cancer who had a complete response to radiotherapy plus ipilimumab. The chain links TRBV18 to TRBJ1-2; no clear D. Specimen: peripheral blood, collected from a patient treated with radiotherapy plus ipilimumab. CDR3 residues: CASSPPFANYGYTF. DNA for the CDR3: TGTGCCAGCTCTCCCCCATTTGCTAACTATGGCTACACCTTC.